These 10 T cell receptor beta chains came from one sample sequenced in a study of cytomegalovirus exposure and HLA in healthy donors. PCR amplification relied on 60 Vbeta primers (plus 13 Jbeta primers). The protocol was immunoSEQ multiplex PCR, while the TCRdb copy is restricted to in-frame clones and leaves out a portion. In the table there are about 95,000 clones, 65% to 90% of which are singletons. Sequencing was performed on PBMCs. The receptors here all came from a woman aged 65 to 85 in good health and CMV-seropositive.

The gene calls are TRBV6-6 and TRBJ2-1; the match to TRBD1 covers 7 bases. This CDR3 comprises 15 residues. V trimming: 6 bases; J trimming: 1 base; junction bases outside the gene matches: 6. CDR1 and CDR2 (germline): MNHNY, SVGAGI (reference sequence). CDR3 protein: CASSSGTESYNEQFF. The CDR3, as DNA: TGTGCCAGCAGCTCCGGGACAGAATCCTACAATGAGCAGTTCTTC.

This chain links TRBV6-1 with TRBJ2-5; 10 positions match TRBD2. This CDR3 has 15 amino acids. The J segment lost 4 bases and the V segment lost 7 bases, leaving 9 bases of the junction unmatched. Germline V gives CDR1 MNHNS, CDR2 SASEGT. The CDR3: CASNFLAGEGETQYF. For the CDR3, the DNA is TGTGCCAGCAATTTTCTAGCGGGAGAAGGAGAGACCCAGTACTTC.

In DNA form, the CDR3 reads TGTGCCAGCAGTTACTCGGGCAGGGGGGAGCAGTACTTC. Translating it yields CASSYSGRGEQYF. The genes are TRBV6-5 and TRBJ2-7; TRBD1 agrees at 7 bases. With 0 bases clipped from V and 7 bases from J, the junction kept 3 bases outside the gene matches. The CDR3 consists of 13 residues. Germline lookup yields CDR1 MNHEY and CDR2 SVGAGI.

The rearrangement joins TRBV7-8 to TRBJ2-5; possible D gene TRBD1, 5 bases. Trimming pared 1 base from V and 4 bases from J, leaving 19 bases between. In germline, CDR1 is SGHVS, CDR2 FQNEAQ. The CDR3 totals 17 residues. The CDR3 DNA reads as TGTGCCAGCAGCTTAGGTCGACAGCTCCTTAAGGGAGAGACCCAGTACTTC. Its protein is CASSLGRQLLKGETQYF.

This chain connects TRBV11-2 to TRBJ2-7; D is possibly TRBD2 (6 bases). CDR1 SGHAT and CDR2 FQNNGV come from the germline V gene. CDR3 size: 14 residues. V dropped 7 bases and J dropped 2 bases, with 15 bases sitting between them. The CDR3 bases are TGTGCCAGCATCCCAGGCGGAGGGGCCTACGAGCAGTACTTC. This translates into CASIPGGGAYEQYF.

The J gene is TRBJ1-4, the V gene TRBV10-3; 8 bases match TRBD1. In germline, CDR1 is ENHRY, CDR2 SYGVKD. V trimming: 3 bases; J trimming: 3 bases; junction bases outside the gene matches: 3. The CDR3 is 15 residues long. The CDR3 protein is CAISEEDRANEKLFF. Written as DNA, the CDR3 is TGTGCCATCAGTGAAGAGGACAGGGCTAATGAAAAACTGTTTTTT.

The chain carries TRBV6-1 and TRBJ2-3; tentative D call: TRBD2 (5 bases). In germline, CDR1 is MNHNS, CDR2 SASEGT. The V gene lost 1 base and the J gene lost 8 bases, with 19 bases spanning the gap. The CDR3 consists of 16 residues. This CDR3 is CASSEGRAGGPGTQYF. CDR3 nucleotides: TGTGCCAGCAGTGAAGGCCGGGCCGGAGGTCCAGGTACGCAGTATTTT.

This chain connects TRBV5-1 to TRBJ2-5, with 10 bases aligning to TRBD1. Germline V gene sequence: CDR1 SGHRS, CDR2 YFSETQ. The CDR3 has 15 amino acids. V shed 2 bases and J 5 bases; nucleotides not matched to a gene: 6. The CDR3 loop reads CASSLGTGDRETQYF. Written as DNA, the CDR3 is TGCGCCAGCAGCTTAGGGACAGGGGATAGGGAGACCCAGTACTTC.

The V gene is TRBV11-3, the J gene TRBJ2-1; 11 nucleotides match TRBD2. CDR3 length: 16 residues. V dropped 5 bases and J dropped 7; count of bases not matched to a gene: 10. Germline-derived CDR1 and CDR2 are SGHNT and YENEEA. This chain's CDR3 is CASSEGVAGGWNEQFF. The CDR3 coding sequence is TGTGCCAGCAGCGAAGGTGTAGCGGGAGGGTGGAATGAGCAGTTCTTC.

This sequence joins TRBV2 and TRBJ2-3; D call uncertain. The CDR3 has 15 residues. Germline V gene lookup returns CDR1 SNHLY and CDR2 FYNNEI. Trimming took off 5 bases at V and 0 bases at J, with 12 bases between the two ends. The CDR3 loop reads CASSSSTTSTDTQYF. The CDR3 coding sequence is TGTGCCAGCAGTAGCAGCACTACTAGCACAGATACGCAGTATTTT.